The rows below give T cell receptor beta chains drawn from one sample of a study of technical replicates of blood from a handful of donors. The protocol was immunoSEQ multiplex PCR, while the TCRdb copy is restricted to in-frame clones and leaves out a portion. The data contain some 87,000 clones, 85% to 95% of them singletons. Sequenced input: T cells isolated from PBMCs. These receptors were obtained from a human donor in good health. CDR3s include the opening cysteine and the closing phenylalanine or tryptophan. Each record gives: CDR3 DNA, CDR3 protein, clone size, V gene, D gene, J gene. A D gene is named only where the DNA matches it firmly. Some rows mark clone size as missing; the rest say once, few, many or name a class of expanded clone.

DNA: TGTGCCAGCTCAAGTGACAGGGCTAATGAAAAACTGTTTTTT
CDR3: CASSSDRANEKLFF
size: NA
V: TRBV18
D: TRBD1
J: TRBJ1-4

DNA: TGTGCCAGCAGCCATTTAGGCGGGAACCACAATGAGCAGTTCTTC
CDR3: CASSHLGGNHNEQFF
size: once
V: TRBV4-2
D: NA
J: TRBJ2-1

DNA: TGTGCCAGCAGCCGGGGATTCTCCTACAATGAGCAGTTCTTC
CDR3: CASSRGFSYNEQFF
size: NA
V: TRBV7-2
D: NA
J: TRBJ2-1

DNA: TGTGCCAGCAGTTACTACCAGGGGGACACCGGGGAGCTGTTTTTT
CDR3: CASSYYQGDTGELFF
size: NA
V: TRBV6-5
D: TRBD1
J: TRBJ2-2

DNA: TGCGCCAGCAGCCGACAGGACAGGAGCCTCTACGAGCAGTACTTC
CDR3: CASSRQDRSLYEQYF
size: once
V: TRBV4-3
D: TRBD1
J: TRBJ2-7

DNA: TGTGCCAGCATCGGACAGGGGAGTATCTACGAGCAGTACTTC
CDR3: CASIGQGSIYEQYF
size: NA
V: TRBV28
D: TRBD1
J: TRBJ2-7

DNA: TGTGCCAGCAGCAACAATCGGAACACTGAAGCTTTCTTT
CDR3: CASSNNRNTEAFF
size: NA
V: TRBV25-1
D: NA
J: TRBJ1-1

DNA: TGTGCCAGCAGTGTAAGGGACAGGGGGCAATCGGACACCTTC
CDR3: CASSVRDRGQSDTF
size: NA
V: TRBV2
D: TRBD1
J: TRBJ1-2

DNA: TGTGCCAGCAGTTCAGGAACTCACAACACCGGGGAGCTGTTTTTT
CDR3: CASSSGTHNTGELFF
size: NA
V: TRBV6-5
D: NA
J: TRBJ2-2

DNA: TGTGCCAGCCGAGGGTCAGGGGCGACTAATGAAAAACTGTTTTTT
CDR3: CASRGSGATNEKLFF
size: NA
V: TRBV2
D: NA
J: TRBJ1-4

DNA: TGTGCCAGCAGTTTATCGCTGACTAGCGGGGCAGATACGCAGTATTTT
CDR3: CASSLSLTSGADTQYF
size: NA
V: TRBV28
D: TRBD2
J: TRBJ2-3

DNA: TGCAGCGTTGGGAGTCAGCCCCAGCATTTT
CDR3: CSVGSQPQHF
size: once
V: TRBV29-1
D: NA
J: TRBJ1-5

DNA: TGTGCCAGTAGTCCGGGGGGCTACTATGGCTACACCTTC
CDR3: CASSPGGYYGYTF
size: NA
V: TRBV19
D: NA
J: TRBJ1-2

DNA: TGTGCCAGCATCCCACAGGCCCCTGGGTATGAGCAGTACTTC
CDR3: CASIPQAPGYEQYF
size: NA
V: TRBV11-2
D: NA
J: TRBJ2-7

DNA: TGTGCCAGCAGCGTCGGAGGCGGGAGAACTAATGAAAAACTGTTTTTT
CDR3: CASSVGGGRTNEKLFF
size: NA
V: TRBV5-4
D: NA
J: TRBJ1-4

DNA: TGTGCCTGGAGTCCAACTAGCGGCCTCTACGAGCAGTACTTC
CDR3: CAWSPTSGLYEQYF
size: NA
V: TRBV30
D: TRBD2
J: TRBJ2-7

DNA: TGTGCCAGCAGTCAGGGACAGGGCCTCTACGAGCAGTACTTC
CDR3: CASSQGQGLYEQYF
size: NA
V: TRBV27
D: TRBD1
J: TRBJ2-7

DNA: TGTGCCAGCAGCTTGGATAAGGGGAGGACTGAAGCTTTCTTT
CDR3: CASSLDKGRTEAFF
size: NA
V: TRBV11-2
D: NA
J: TRBJ1-1

DNA: TGTGCCAGCAGCTTAGGAATAGCGACAGATACGCAGTATTTT
CDR3: CASSLGIATDTQYF
size: NA
V: TRBV7-6
D: NA
J: TRBJ2-3

DNA: TGTGCCAGCAGCCGGGGGACTAGCGGGAATGAGCAGTTCTTC
CDR3: CASSRGTSGNEQFF
size: NA
V: TRBV5-4
D: TRBD2
J: TRBJ2-1

DNA: TGTGCCAGCATCAATACGGCAACTAATGAAAAACTGTTTTTT
CDR3: CASINTATNEKLFF
size: once
V: TRBV7-9
D: NA
J: TRBJ1-4

DNA: TGTGCCAGCGTGGACAGTCGCACAGATACGCAGTATTTT
CDR3: CASVDSRTDTQYF
size: once
V: TRBV28
D: NA
J: TRBJ2-3